Listed below are T cell receptor beta chains from one sample, sequenced in a study of blood T cell repertoires in COVID-19. The method was immunoSEQ multiplex PCR; TCRdb's version includes in-frame clones alone and lacks a portion of them. The table includes 95,000 to 100,000 clones, 85% detected once. Sequencing input: peripheral blood. These receptor sequences come from a woman between 65 and 79 years old with active or convalescent COVID-19. The CDR3 runs from the conserved cysteine through the conserved F or W. For some rows the clone size is stated as once, few or many, or as a class when expanded; others skip it.

clone size | J gene | V gene | CDR3 protein
- | TRBJ2-6 | TRBV15 | CATSRRSSGANVLTF
once | TRBJ2-3 | TRBV30 | CAWSPGTDTDTQYF
- | TRBJ1-1 | TRBV5-1 | CASSLGGSMNTEAFF
- | TRBJ1-1 | TRBV20-1 | CSASSKGLYTEAFF
- | TRBJ1-4 | TRBV5-6 | CASSLTGRVNEKLFF
- | TRBJ1-3 | TRBV7-9 | CASSRSGGDSGNTIYF
few | TRBJ2-5 | TRBV20-1 | CSARDRETQYF
few | TRBJ1-3 | TRBV7-2 | CASRQGAGNTIYF
- | TRBJ2-1 | TRBV4-2 | CASSQGTSGGFNEQFF
- | TRBJ2-1 | TRBV7-2 | CASSPGQGGAGNEQFF
- | TRBJ2-6 | TRBV6-5 | CASSYLGATGANVLTF
few | TRBJ2-2 | TRBV5-4 | CASSPPGLAVHTGELFF
- | TRBJ2-1 | TRBV5-4 | CASRDERLAGLREQFF
- | TRBJ1-1 | TRBV5-4 | CASSATGGTEAFF
- | TRBJ1-1 | TRBV5-1 | CASSLGSVGQGAFEAFF
- | TRBJ2-5 | TRBV13 | CASRVSGGAEETQYF
- | TRBJ1-2 | TRBV7-9 | CASSRGGAVNYGYTF
- | TRBJ2-5 | TRBV5-1 | CASSLAGTGQETQYF
few | TRBJ1-1 | TRBV29-1 | CSADRPDTEAFF
- | TRBJ1-5 | TRBV21-1 | CASRSPRRLSYSNQPQHF
- | TRBJ2-3 | TRBV6-1 | CASSESGRVGDTQYF
- | TRBJ1-4 | TRBV10-1 | CAMELGDRGLGTVLATNEKLFF
- | TRBJ1-6 | TRBV28 | CASSFRTGAFNSPLHF
- | TRBJ2-2 | TRBV6-5 | CASSQGNTGELFF
- | TRBJ2-2 | TRBV5-1 | CASSRSAGTGELFF
- | TRBJ2-2 | TRBV30 | CAWSASGGRLTGELFF
- | TRBJ1-2 | TRBV6-1 | CASSESMTGGYGYTF
- | TRBJ1-5 | TRBV6-6 | CASSPLRQGMNSNQPQHF
- | TRBJ2-2 | TRBV7-6 | CASSLSGGAHTGELFF
- | TRBJ2-1 | TRBV24-1 | CATSGRGLGSNEQFF
- | TRBJ2-3 | TRBV19 | CASSFPLGAGGFTDTQYF
- | TRBJ2-3 | TRBV28 | CASLPEDRAKTDTQYF
- | TRBJ1-5 | TRBV2 | CASSRDREQPQHF
- | TRBJ1-2 | TRBV3-1/TRBV3-2 | CASLGDNYGYTF